The source of this T cell receptor (beta chain) is a study of shared clonotypes between healthy human individuals. For the study at large: CD4 naive and CD4 memory each took three plates per donor, while CD8 naive took two and CD8 memory one.

The assay was immunoSEQ multiplex PCR, and TCRdb's table has in-frame clones only and misses some. Of 2 million to 2.5 million clones detected, 85% to 95% appear once; the ten largest clones hold approximately 0.39%. J gave up 5 bases and V 4 bases, and 9 bases lay outside the gene matches. Germline values: CDR1 SGHNT, CDR2 YYREEE (reference sequence). The CDR3 is 15 amino acids. This chain links TRBV5-4 with TRBJ2-7; 10 bases are shared with TRBD1. The sequence derives from a man aged 18 to 30 in good health. Some clones in this sample may be carry-over from other donors' samples. The sequenced material came from naive CD4+ T cells from PBMCs. The subset is: CD45RA+ positively selected. The CDR3 loop is CASSPTGTGAHEQYF. The CDR3 DNA reads TGTGCCAGCAGCCCAACCGGGACAGGGGCGCACGAGCAGTACTTC.